This TCR beta chain comes out of a study of blood T cell repertoires in COVID-19. At the level of the study: COVID-19 samples from acute and convalescent phases originated in the United States, Italy and Spain. Nucleic acid was either cDNA or gDNA, and it came from T cells, B-cell-depleted T cells, or PBMCs.

Trimming took off 3 bases at V and 7 bases at J, with 20 bases between the two ends. Germline V gene lookup returns CDR1 SGHNT and CDR2 YYREEE (reference sequence). The CDR3 is made up of 15 amino acids. The authors' processing: Amplifying reference gene primers gave estimates of nucleated cell counts. Sequencing used immunoSEQ multiplex PCR; TCRdb keeps in-frame clones, though not all of them. That table gives V, J and clone size, and the DNA gave D and trimming. The sample records 270,000 or so clones, around 86% being singletons. The chain recombines TRBV5-4 with TRBJ2-7; weak D call: TRBD1 (5 bases). This TCR was sampled from a man in his forties with active or convalescent COVID-19. The sequencing input was peripheral blood. The CDR3 protein is CASSSIQGIPGEQYF. In DNA, the CDR3 is TGTGCCAGCAGCTCCATTCAGGGTATCCCTGGAGAGCAGTACTTC.